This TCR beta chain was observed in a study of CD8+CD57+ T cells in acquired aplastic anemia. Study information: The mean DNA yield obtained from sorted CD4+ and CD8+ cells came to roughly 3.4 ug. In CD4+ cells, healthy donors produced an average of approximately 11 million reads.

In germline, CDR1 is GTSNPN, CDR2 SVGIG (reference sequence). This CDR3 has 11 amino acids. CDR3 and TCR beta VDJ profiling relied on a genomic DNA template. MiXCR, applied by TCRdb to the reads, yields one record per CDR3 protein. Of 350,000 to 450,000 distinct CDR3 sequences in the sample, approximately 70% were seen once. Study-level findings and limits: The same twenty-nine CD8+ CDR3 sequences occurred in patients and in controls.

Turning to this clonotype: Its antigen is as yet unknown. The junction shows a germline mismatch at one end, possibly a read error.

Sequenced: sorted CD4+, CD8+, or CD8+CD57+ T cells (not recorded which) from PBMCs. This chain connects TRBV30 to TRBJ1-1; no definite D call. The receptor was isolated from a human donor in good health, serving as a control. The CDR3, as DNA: TGTGCCTGGAGTGTGGAAGCCTATATCCGGTTT. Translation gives CAWSVEAYIRF.